The clone carrying this T cell receptor (beta chain) came up once. Its antigen is currently unknown. The sample originates from a study of T cell responses to AZD1222 COVID-19 vaccine. Study-wide context: Pooling was applied to second doses at about 4 or about 12 weeks. Study results and caveats: Donors were largely white British and mainly female; clonal diversity was possibly underestimated.

This CDR3 is 12 amino acids long. CDR1 and CDR2 (germline): SQVTM, ANQGSEA. V was pared by 0 bases and J by 4 bases, with 4 bases between. The assay was immunoSEQ multiplex PCR, and TCRdb's table has in-frame clones only and misses some. The sample contains 150,000 or so clones, about nine tenths of which appear only once. This sequence originates from an adult in good health. The V call is TRBV29-1, the J call TRBJ1-3, with D uncertain. This material consisted of peripheral blood, taken on day 0 of AZD1222 vaccination. The CDR3 DNA sequence: TGCAGCGTTGAAGATGTAGGAAACACCATATATTTT. This sequence encodes CSVEDVGNTIYF.